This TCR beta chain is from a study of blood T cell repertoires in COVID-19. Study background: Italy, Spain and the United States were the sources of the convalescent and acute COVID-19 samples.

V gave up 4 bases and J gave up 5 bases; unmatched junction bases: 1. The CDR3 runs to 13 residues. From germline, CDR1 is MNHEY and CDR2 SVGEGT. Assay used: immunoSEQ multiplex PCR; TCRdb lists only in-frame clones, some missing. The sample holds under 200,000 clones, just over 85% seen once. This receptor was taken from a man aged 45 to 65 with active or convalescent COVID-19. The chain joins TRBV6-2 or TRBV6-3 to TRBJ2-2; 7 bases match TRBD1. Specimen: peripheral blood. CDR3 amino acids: CASSFRGTGELFF. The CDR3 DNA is TGTGCCAGCAGTTTCAGGGGGACCGGGGAGCTGTTTTTT.